The 13 T cell receptor beta chains below all came from one sample that was sequenced in a study of T cell repertoires in cytomegalovirus infection. Which antigens these TCRs recognize remains unknown. TCRdb called the reads again in MiXCR, with one record for every CDR3 protein. The data contain approximately 300,000 distinct CDR3 sequences, 20% to 25% of them singletons. The sample here was cultured PBMCs, taken from culture after CMV antigen stimulation. The receptors derive from a human donor in good health (CMV status not recorded). Some clones in this sample may be carry-over from other donors' samples.

This clonotype has just a few counts. The CDR3, as DNA: TGTGCCAGCAGCCCGGGACTCCTATTGGGGGGAACAGATACGCAGTATTTT. It is translated as CASSPGLLLGGTDTQYF. The chain has TRBV27 and TRBJ2-3, with D perhaps TRBD2 (6 bases). V was clipped by 6 bases and J by 3 bases, with 22 bases between them. The CDR3 has 17 amino acids. Germline V gene data show CDR1 as MNHEY and CDR2 as SMNVEV (reference sequence).

This clonotype appeared many times. The J gene is TRBJ2-5, the V gene TRBV11-2; D gene unclear. Per the germline V gene, CDR1 is SGHAT and CDR2 is FQNNGV. V was cut by 1 base and J by 2 bases, with 11 bases left in between. The CDR3 covers 15 residues. The CDR3 loop is CASSLVPTRQETQYF. The CDR3 coding sequence is TGTGCCAGCAGCTTAGTCCCGACTCGACAAGAGACCCAGTACTTC.

This clonotype was found a few times. This chain joins TRBV5-1 and TRBJ2-6; D remains ambiguous. V was trimmed by 1 base and J by 0 bases, leaving 17 bases between them. CDR1 and CDR2 (germline): SGHRS, YFSETQ. The CDR3 sequence is 19 residues long. This CDR3 reads CASSLSPSQEVSGANVLTF. Written as DNA, the CDR3 is TGCGCCAGCAGCTTGAGTCCGAGTCAGGAAGTCTCTGGGGCCAACGTCCTGACTTTC.

V gene TRBV5-1 combines with J gene TRBJ2-3, with TRBD2 matching 9 bases. The CDR3 loop spans 16 amino acids. The germline gives CDR1 SGHRS, CDR2 YFSETQ. The junction had 6 bases not matched to a gene; V was cut back by 0 bases and J by 4 bases. CDR3 protein: CASSLAASGIPDTQYF. CDR3 in DNA: TGCGCCAGCAGCTTGGCCGCTAGCGGGATCCCAGATACGCAGTATTTT.

This clonotype was picked up a small number of times. The J gene is TRBJ2-5, the V gene TRBV19; the match to TRBD2 covers 13 bases. With V trimmed by 6 bases and J by 5 bases, 12 bases remained unmatched. The germline gives CDR1 LNHDA, CDR2 SQIVND (reference sequence). CDR3 length: 17 amino acids. The CDR3 loop is CASSRTSGRAREETQYF. The CDR3 nucleotides are TGTGCCAGTAGCAGGACTAGCGGGAGAGCCAGGGAGGAGACCCAGTACTTC.

Note on this clonotype: At one end, the junction sequence differs from germline, possibly due to a read error. The V and J genes are TRBV24-1 and TRBJ2-5; possibly TRBD1 for D (6 bases). CDR3 length equals 14 residues. Germline CDR1 is KGHDR and CDR2 is SFDVKD. CDR3 region: CATSEQGGSETRYF. The CDR3, as DNA: TGTGCCACCAGTGAACAGGGCGGTTCGGAGACCCGGTACTTC.

The chain has TRBV12-3 or TRBV12-4 and TRBJ2-2, with TRBD1 matching 9 bases. The length of the CDR3 is 13 residues. V dropped 11 bases and J dropped 3; count of bases not matched to a gene: 4. CDR3 sequence: CAGRTGDTGELFF. The DNA of the CDR3 is TGTGCCGGTCGGACAGGGGACACCGGGGAGCTGTTTTTT.

This clonotype showed up just a few times. The chain uses TRBV27 and TRBJ2-3; unclear D gene. Trimming removed 2 bases at V and 6 bases at J, with 15 bases between. CDR3 length: 15 residues. Looked up from germline, CDR1 is MNHEY and CDR2 is SMNVEV (reference sequence). The CDR3 nucleotides are TGTGCCAGCAGTTTAGGGAAGATAAGATGGGATACGCAGTATTTT. Translation gives CASSLGKIRWDTQYF.

In this sample, this clonotype turned up a few times. The chain joins TRBV4-1 to TRBJ2-5; a possible D gene is TRBD2 (6 bases). Germline loops: CDR1 MGHRA, CDR2 YSYEKL. V lost 4 bases and J 1 base, leaving 25 bases between the germline ends. There are 19 residues in the CDR3. The CDR3 loop reads CASSPLSGVPHSSQETQYF. CDR3 nucleotides: TGCGCCAGCAGCCCCCTTTCGGGAGTTCCTCATTCCTCCCAAGAGACCCAGTACTTC.

This clonotype was seen only a few times. The V and J genes are TRBV12-5 and TRBJ2-1, with D possibly called TRBD1 or TRBD2 (5 bases each). Germline-derived CDR1 and CDR2 are LGHNT and FRNRAP. The CDR3 runs to 14 residues. V lost 3 bases and J 9 bases, leaving 15 bases between the germline ends. The CDR3 here is CASGLGRAGTEQFF. Written as DNA, the CDR3 is TGTGCTAGTGGTTTAGGCAGGGCAGGGACTGAGCAGTTCTTC. The full variable domain, rest sourced from reference TRBV12-5 and TRBJ2-1, is DARVTQTPRHKVTEMGQEVTMRCQPILGHNTVFWYRQTMMQGLELLAYFRNRAPLDDSGMPKDRFSAEMPDATLATLKIQPSEPRDSAVYFCASGLGRAGTEQFFGPGTRLTVL.

This chain uses TRBV19 with TRBJ2-2; D ambiguous. The CDR3 extends over 15 amino acids. Germline V gene data show CDR1 as LNHDA and CDR2 as SQIVND (reference sequence). Trimming left V 3 bases short and J 0 bases short, with 8 bases between. The CDR3 DNA reads as TGTGCCAGTAGTATGTGGCTGGCGAACACCGGGGAGCTGTTTTTT. As protein: CASSMWLANTGELFF.

The CDR3 sequence: CASSRRLAGGDNEQFF. The CDR3 DNA reads TGCGCCAGCAGCCGCCGACTAGCGGGAGGTGACAATGAGCAGTTCTTC. The chain joins TRBV4-3 to TRBJ2-1; 13 bases align to TRBD2. The CDR3 covers 16 residues. Looked up from germline, CDR1 is LGHNA and CDR2 is YSLEER. The trim removed 4 bases at V and 5 bases at J, leaving 5 bases unmatched.

This clonotype was seen more than once but under ten times. J is TRBJ2-3 and V is TRBV6-2 or TRBV6-3, with 9 bases aligning to TRBD1. V trimming: 4 bases; J trimming: 6 bases; junction bases outside the gene matches: 11. The CDR3 loop spans 16 amino acids. Germline loops: CDR1 MNHEY, CDR2 SVGEGT. The CDR3 here is CASSSLDRGDSDTQYF. The CDR3 coding sequence is TGTGCCAGCAGTTCACTGGACAGGGGCGATTCGGATACGCAGTATTTT.